Following are 11 T cell receptor beta chains from one sample sequenced in a study of cytomegalovirus exposure and HLA in healthy donors. 13 Jbeta primers and 60 Vbeta primers were used for the PCR. Profiled with immunoSEQ multiplex PCR; TCRdb holds only in-frame clones, not every one. The data show more than 85,000 clones, with roughly 73% seen just once and roughly 2% held by the top ten. The sequencing input was PBMCs. The receptor set was obtained from a boy younger than 18 in good health and CMV-seronegative.

This clone has only a few counts. The chain recombines TRBV4-3 with TRBJ1-4; a possible D gene is TRBD1 (5 bases). Germline V CDR1 and CDR2: LGHNA, YSLEER. There are 16 residues in the CDR3. The V gene lost 0 bases and the J gene lost 7 bases, with 15 bases spanning the gap. CDR3 protein: CASSQDHSQGSEKLFF. The CDR3 DNA reads as TGCGCCAGCAGCCAAGATCATTCTCAGGGAAGTGAAAAACTGTTTTTT.

The rearrangement uses TRBV19 and TRBJ1-1; a possible D gene is TRBD1 (5 bases). V was shortened by 9 bases and J by 4 bases, with 18 bases between the two germline ends. CDR1 and CDR2 from the germline V gene are LNHDA and SQIVND (reference sequence). This CDR3 has 14 residues. The CDR3 DNA is TGTGCCAGCCACCTCTCCGGGGGATTCACTGAAGCTTTCTTT. Amino acids: CASHLSGGFTEAFF.

This chain joins TRBV28 and TRBJ1-2; D possibly corresponds to TRBD1 (5 bases). The CDR3 is made up of 11 amino acids. Trimming cost V 6 bases and J 6 bases, with 8 bases left between them. Germline V CDR1 and CDR2: MDHEN, SYDVKM. The CDR3 sequence is CASRQDDGYTF. In DNA form, the CDR3 reads TGTGCCAGCAGACAGGATGATGGCTACACCTTC.

The J gene is TRBJ1-1, the V gene TRBV6-1; 8 bases agree with TRBD1. Germline trimming cut 6 bases from V and 6 bases from J; bases unmatched to any gene: 12. The CDR3 runs 15 residues. Germline V lookup: CDR1 MNHNS, CDR2 SASEGT. In DNA, the CDR3 is TGTGCCAGCAGCTCTTCGCCGGGACAGGACCCTGAAGCTTTCTTT. Its translation: CASSSSPGQDPEAFF.

This clone was recorded once. The V gene is TRBV4-3, the J gene TRBJ2-5; TRBD1 might be the D (5 bases). The last part of the DNA fits TRBJ2-7 better; the J call may be wrong. Germline loops: CDR1 LGHNA, CDR2 YSLEER. This CDR3 spans 15 amino acids. The CDR3 nucleotides are TGCGCCAGCAGCCAAGCAGGGAAGTTCCCCTACGAGCAGTACTTC. Translating gives CASSQAGKFPYEQYF.

V is TRBV15 and J is TRBJ2-4; no definite D call. V was shortened by 3 bases and J by 6 bases, with 9 bases between the two germline ends. The CDR3 runs to 13 residues. From germline, CDR1 is LNHNV and CDR2 YYDKDF (reference sequence). CDR3 loop: CATSRTRGNIQYF. The CDR3 DNA reads TGTGCCACCAGCAGGACCCGAGGAAACATTCAGTACTTC.

This clone was seen once. The chain carries TRBV7-6 and TRBJ2-5; D is ambiguous. CDR1 SGHVS and CDR2 FNYEAQ come from the germline V gene. This CDR3 has 13 amino acids. V shed 5 bases and J shed 7 bases, with 14 bases lying between them. The CDR3 reads CASSPVLERTQYF. The CDR3 DNA reads TGTGCCAGCAGCCCGGTGTTGGAGCGGACCCAGTACTTC.

CDR3 in DNA: TGTGCCAGCAGCTTTATTAACAGTCCCTACGAGCAGTACTTC. Translating it yields CASSFINSPYEQYF. V and J are TRBV13 and TRBJ2-7; unclear D gene. Trimming took 3 bases from V and 2 from J, leaving 11 bases between them. The CDR3 consists of 14 residues. The germline V gene encodes CDR1 PRHDT and CDR2 FYEKMQ (reference sequence). The complete variable domain, with remaining parts taken from reference TRBV13 and TRBJ2-7, reads AAGVIQSPRHLIKEKRETATLKCYPIPRHDTVYWYQQGPGQDPQFLISFYEKMQSDKGSIPDRFSAQQFSDYHSELNMSSLELGDSALYFCASSFINSPYEQYFGPGTRLTVT.

DNA for the CDR3: TGTGCCAGCAGTCCCAGACTAGCGGGAGGAGTGAATGAGCAGTTCTTC. This gives the protein CASSPRLAGGVNEQFF. This chain links TRBV28 with TRBJ2-1, with TRBD2 matching over 13 bases. The CDR3 has 16 residues. Unmatched junction bases numbered 8, after V lost 5 bases and J lost 7 bases. CDR1 is MDHEN, CDR2 SYDVKM, per germline. Full variable domain (remainder filled in from reference TRBV28 and TRBJ2-1): DVKVTQSSRYLVKRTGEKVFLECVQDMDHENMFWYRQDPGLGLRLIYFSYDVKMKEKGDIPEGYSVSREKKERFSLILESASTNQTSMYLCASSPRLAGGVNEQFFGPGTRLTVL.

The gene calls are TRBV7-9 and TRBJ1-5, with a tentative D call TRBD1 (5 bases). V lost 4 bases, J lost 3 bases, and 13 bases lay in between. The CDR3 consists of 15 residues. Per germline, CDR1 SEHNR and CDR2 FQNEAQ (reference sequence). CDR3 nucleotide sequence: TGTGCCAGCAGCTCCGGTACAGGTGCCAATCAGCCCCAGCATTTT. Amino acid sequence: CASSSGTGANQPQHF.

The chain is built from TRBV6-5 and TRBJ2-1; 10 bases align to TRBD1. The CDR3 extends over 16 amino acids. CDR1 is MNHEY and CDR2 is SVGAGI in the germline V gene. V gave up 0 bases and J gave up 9 bases; unmatched junction bases: 8. The CDR3 coding sequence is TGTGCCAGCAGTTACTCGATCGGACAGGGGGTTCGTGAGCAGTTCTTC. It is translated as CASSYSIGQGVREQFF.